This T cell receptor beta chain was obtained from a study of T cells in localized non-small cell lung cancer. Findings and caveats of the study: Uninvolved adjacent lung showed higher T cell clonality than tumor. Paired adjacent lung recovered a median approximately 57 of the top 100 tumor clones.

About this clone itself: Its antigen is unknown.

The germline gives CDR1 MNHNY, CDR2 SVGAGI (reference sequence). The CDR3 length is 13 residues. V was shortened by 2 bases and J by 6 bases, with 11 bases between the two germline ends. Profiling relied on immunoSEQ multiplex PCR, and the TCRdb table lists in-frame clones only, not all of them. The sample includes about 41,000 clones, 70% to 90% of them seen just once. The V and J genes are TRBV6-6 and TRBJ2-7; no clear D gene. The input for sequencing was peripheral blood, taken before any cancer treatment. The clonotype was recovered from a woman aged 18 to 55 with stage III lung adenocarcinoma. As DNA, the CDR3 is TGTGCCAGCAGTTACGCCCTAGGCTCCGAGCAGTACTTC. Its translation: CASSYALGSEQYF.